A single sample gave rise to the 10 T cell receptor beta chains below, sequenced in a study of identical twins. TCRdb called the 5' RACE reads again in MiXCR, with one record for every CDR3 protein. This sample has 1.5 million to 2 million distinct CDR3 sequences, with 25% to 35% found just once. The sequencing input was cord blood. The receptors here all came from a newborn girl in good health.

The genes are TRBV10-1 and TRBJ2-3; D gene unclear. The CDR3 is 14 residues long. Per the germline V gene, CDR1 is WNHNN and CDR2 is SYGVQD (reference sequence). V lost 2 bases to trimming and J lost 3 bases, with 9 bases between them. The CDR3: CASSEAVGTDTQYF. The CDR3 DNA reads TGCGCCAGCAGTGAGGCGGTGGGTACAGATACGCAGTATTTT.

V usage is TRBV12-3 or TRBV12-4 and J usage is TRBJ1-2; D perhaps matches TRBD1 (5 bases). Trimming stripped 4 bases from V and 6 bases from J, with 21 bases between. This CDR3 spans 16 amino acids. Here the CDR3 reads CASSSVVSGILHGYTF. CDR3 DNA: TGTGCCAGCAGTTCCGTTGTTTCAGGGATCCTCCATGGCTACACCTTC.

V and J are TRBV6-5 and TRBJ2-1; 9 nucleotides align to TRBD2. CDR1 and CDR2 from the germline V gene are MNHEY and SVGAGI. The CDR3 spans 15 residues. The V and J ends lost 8 bases and 4 bases, in that order; junction bases with no gene match: 9. CDR3 region: CASYSLAGLYNEQFF. The CDR3 DNA reads TGTGCCAGCTACTCGCTAGCGGGACTTTACAATGAGCAGTTCTTC.

This clonotype was counted a single time. A junction boundary mismatches the germline segment, possibly from a read error. The V gene is TRBV12-3 or TRBV12-4, the J gene TRBJ1-2; D is undetermined. The CDR3 spans 11 residues. CDR3 amino acids: CACSLGWGYTF. The CDR3 DNA reads TGTGCCTGCAGTTTGGGCTGGGGCTACACCTTC.

V and J are TRBV4-1 and TRBJ2-2; 12 nucleotides line up with TRBD2. Germline values: CDR1 MGHRA, CDR2 YSYEKL. The CDR3 has 18 residues. The V segment lost 1 base and the J segment 5 bases; nucleotides outside the gene matches: 8. The CDR3 protein is CASSQGLLAGGRTGELFF. CDR3 coding DNA: TGCGCCAGCAGCCAAGGACTTCTAGCGGGGGGGCGAACCGGGGAGCTGTTTTTT.

CDR3 amino acids: CASSIGTIKETQYF. For the CDR3, the DNA is TGTGCCAGCAGTATAGGGACAATTAAAGAGACCCAGTACTTC. This sequence joins TRBV28 and TRBJ2-5; the D gene is possibly TRBD1 (6 bases). Trimming cost V 5 bases and J 3 bases, with 13 bases left between them. The germline V gene has CDR1 MDHEN and CDR2 SYDVKM. The CDR3 loop spans 14 amino acids. The full variable domain, its missing parts supplied by reference TRBV28 and TRBJ2-5, is DVKVTQSSRYLVKRTGEKVFLECVQDMDHENMFWYRQDPGLGLRLIYFSYDVKMKEKGDIPEGYSVSREKKERFSLILESASTNQTSMYLCASSIGTIKETQYFGPGTRLLVL.

The V and J genes are TRBV6-5 and TRBJ2-1; D is ambiguous. Germline-derived CDR1 and CDR2 are MNHEY and SVGAGI. Trimming pared 0 bases from V and 10 bases from J, leaving 13 bases between. This CDR3 is built from 14 residues. In nucleotides, the CDR3 is TGTGCCAGCAGTTACTCCGGGTCCTCCTACGAGCAGTTCTTC. Its translation is CASSYSGSSYEQFF.

The J gene is TRBJ1-4, the V gene TRBV12-3 or TRBV12-4; D not resolved. The CDR3 totals 14 residues. V shed 2 bases and J shed 6 bases, with 10 bases lying between them. The DNA for the CDR3 is TGTGCCAGCAGTTTAAGGCAGGAGGATGAAAAACTGTTTTTT. This encodes CASSLRQEDEKLFF.

J is TRBJ2-1 and V is TRBV9; D is uncertain. The CDR3 is made up of 12 amino acids. Trimming removed 2 bases at V and 15 bases at J, with 15 bases between. CDR1 and CDR2 (germline): SGDLS, YYNGEE. CDR3 in DNA: TGTGCCAGCAGCGTTTCCCAAGGGATCCTGTTCTTC. This translates into CASSVSQGILFF.

The rearrangement joins TRBV12-3 or TRBV12-4 to TRBJ1-1; D is undetermined. The CDR3 is 15 residues long. V lost 6 bases, J lost 4 bases, and 18 bases lay in between. The CDR3 region has the DNA TGTGCCAGCAGGGGGAAACGGGTGGAGACCACTGAAGCTTTCTTT. Encoded protein: CASRGKRVETTEAFF.